This T cell receptor (beta chain) was recovered during a study of blood T cells in healthy people across ages. Then a second PCR, running about 6 to 11 cycles, was carried out with a sample-barcoded 5' primer and a J-beta primer mix. Each CDR3 protein is one row after TCRdb ran MiXCR on the 5' RACE reads. This table has around 1,500,000 distinct CDR3 sequences, about 43% appearing once. CDR3 length: 17 residues. Germline V gene sequence: CDR1 SGHRS, CDR2 YFSETQ. V was clipped by 5 bases and J by 6 bases; unmatched bases: 17. The V call is TRBV5-1, the J call TRBJ1-2, with 9 bases that match TRBD1. The clonotype comes from a woman in her late teens or twenties in good health. Source material: blood. CDR3 bases: TGCGCCAGCAGGCCAGAATTAGCCGGGACAGGGATAGATGGCTACACCTTC. Amino acid sequence: CASRPELAGTGIDGYTF.